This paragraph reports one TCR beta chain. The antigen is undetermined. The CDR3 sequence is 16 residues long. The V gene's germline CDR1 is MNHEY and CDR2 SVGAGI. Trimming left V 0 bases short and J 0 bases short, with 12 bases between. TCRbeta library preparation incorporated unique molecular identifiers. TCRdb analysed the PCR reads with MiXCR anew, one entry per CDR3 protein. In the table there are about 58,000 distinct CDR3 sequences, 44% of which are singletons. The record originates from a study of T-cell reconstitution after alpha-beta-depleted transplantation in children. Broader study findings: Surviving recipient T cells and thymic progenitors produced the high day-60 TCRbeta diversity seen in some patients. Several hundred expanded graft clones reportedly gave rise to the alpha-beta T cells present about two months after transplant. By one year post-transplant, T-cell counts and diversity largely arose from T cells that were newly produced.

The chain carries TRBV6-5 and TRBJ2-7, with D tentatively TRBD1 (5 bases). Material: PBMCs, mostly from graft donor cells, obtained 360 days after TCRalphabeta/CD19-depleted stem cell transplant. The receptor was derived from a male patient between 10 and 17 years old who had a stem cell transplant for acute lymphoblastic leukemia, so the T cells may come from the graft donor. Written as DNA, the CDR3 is TGTGCCAGCAGTTACTCGACGGCAGGGTCCTCCTACGAGCAGTACTTC. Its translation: CASSYSTAGSSYEQYF.